This TCR beta chain came from a study of CD8 T cells in ankylosing spondylitis. Quantitative 5'-RACE with molecular barcodes generated TCR beta libraries. MiXCR, run by TCRdb on the 5' RACE reads, gives a single entry per CDR3 protein. The sample carries fewer than 550,000 distinct CDR3 sequences, approximately 5.3% recorded once. Overall study findings and caveats: There was a TCR beta motif, made of eight highly homologous variants, that appeared characteristic of ankylosing spondylitis blood.

After removal of 2 bases from V and 3 bases from J, the junction contained 3 bases not matched to a gene. Germline assignment: CDR1 SGHDT and CDR2 YYEEEE. The CDR3 loop spans 14 amino acids. Many counts were recorded for this clonotype. Its matching antigen is unknown. This sequence joins TRBV5-6 and TRBJ2-3; 7 bases are a match to TRBD1. The sequence came from a male donor with ankylosing spondylitis. Sequences were obtained from blood, either unsorted or a sorted T cell fraction (not recorded which). CDR3 region: CASSFRDSTDTQYF. The DNA of the CDR3 is TGTGCCAGCAGCTTCCGGGACAGTACAGATACGCAGTATTTT.